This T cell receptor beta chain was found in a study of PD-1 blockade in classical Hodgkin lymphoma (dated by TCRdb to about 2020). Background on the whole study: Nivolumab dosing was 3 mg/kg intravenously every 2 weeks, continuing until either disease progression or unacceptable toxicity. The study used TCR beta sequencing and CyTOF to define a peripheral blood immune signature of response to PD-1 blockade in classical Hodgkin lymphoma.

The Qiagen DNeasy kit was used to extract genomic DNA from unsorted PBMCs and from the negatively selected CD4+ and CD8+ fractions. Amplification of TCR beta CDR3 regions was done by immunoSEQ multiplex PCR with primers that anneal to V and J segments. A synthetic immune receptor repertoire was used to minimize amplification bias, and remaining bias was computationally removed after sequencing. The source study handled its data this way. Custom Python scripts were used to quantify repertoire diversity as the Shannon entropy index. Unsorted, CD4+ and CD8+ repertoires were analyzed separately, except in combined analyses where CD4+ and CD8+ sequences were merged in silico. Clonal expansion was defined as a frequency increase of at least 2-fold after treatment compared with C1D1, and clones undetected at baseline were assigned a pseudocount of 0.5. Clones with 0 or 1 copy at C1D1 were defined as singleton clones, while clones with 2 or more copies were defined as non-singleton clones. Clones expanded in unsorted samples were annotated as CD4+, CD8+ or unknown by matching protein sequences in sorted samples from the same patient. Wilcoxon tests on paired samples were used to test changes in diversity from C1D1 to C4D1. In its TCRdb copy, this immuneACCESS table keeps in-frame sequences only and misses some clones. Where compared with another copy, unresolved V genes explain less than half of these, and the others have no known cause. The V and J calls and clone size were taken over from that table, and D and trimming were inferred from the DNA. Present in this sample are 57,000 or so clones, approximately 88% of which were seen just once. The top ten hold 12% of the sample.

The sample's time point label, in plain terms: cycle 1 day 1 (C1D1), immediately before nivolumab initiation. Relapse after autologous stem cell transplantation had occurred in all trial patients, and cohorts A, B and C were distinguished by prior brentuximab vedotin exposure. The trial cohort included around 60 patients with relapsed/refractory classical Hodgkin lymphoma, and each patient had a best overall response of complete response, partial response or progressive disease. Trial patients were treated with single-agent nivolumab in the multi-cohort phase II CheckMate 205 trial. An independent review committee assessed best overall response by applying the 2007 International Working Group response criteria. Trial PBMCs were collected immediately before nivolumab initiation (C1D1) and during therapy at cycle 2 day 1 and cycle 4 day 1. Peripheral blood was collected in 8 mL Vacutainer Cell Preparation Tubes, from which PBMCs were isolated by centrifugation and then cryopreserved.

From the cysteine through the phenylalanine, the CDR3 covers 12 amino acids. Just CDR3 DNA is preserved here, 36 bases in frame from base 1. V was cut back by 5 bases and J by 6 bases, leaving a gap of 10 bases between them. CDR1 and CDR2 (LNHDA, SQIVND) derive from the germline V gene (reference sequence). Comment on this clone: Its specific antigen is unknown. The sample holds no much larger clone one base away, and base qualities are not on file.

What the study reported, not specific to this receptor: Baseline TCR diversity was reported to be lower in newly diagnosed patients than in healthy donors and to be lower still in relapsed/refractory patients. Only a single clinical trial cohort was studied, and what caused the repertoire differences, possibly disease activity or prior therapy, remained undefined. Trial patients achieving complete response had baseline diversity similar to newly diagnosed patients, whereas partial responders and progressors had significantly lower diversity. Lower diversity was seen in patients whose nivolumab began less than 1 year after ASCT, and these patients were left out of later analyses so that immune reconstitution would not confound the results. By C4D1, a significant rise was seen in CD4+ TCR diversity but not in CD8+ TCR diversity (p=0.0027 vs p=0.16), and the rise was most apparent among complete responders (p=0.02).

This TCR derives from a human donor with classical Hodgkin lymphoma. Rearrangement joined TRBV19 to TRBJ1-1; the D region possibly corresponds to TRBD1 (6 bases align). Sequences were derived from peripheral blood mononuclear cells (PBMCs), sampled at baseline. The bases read TGTGCCAGTAGTCCCCAGGGGTCTGAAGCTTTCTTT. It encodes CASSPQGSEAFF.